Below, one T cell receptor (beta chain) is given with its context. A few counts support this clonotype. Its cognate antigen has yet to be identified. No much larger clone is present one base from it, and per-base qualities are unavailable. This specimen belongs to a study of T cells in Graves' hyperthyroidism and ophthalmopathy (dated by TCRdb to about 2019). With respect to the entire study: Peripheral blood samples were taken at initial diagnosis, before any treatment was given. TCR V-J signatures able to tell the groups apart were searched for in a discovery cohort of 90 to 100 patients, of whom about 40 had Graves' ophthalmopathy and around 58 had stable Graves' hyperthyroidism. Prospective prediction of ophthalmopathy was tested in an independent validation cohort consisting of fewer than 20 hyperthyroidism patients and around 16 patients who later progressed to ophthalmopathy. The 100 or so discovery patients were randomly split 7:3 into training and test sets. The study also compared thyroid tissue and blood T-cell repertoires from 5 to 7 Graves' hyperthyroidism patients. After blood sampling, hyperthyroidism patients were treated with methimazole at a starting dose of 30 mg daily, and ophthalmopathy patients were treated with high-dose intravenous methylprednisolone. TCR Vbeta CDR3 sequencing of approximately 140 peripheral blood samples (about 45 ophthalmopathy, 75 or so hyperthyroidism and roughly 17 progressor patients) is reported in the paper. Broader findings and caveats from the paper: In cross-validation, a model built on a 13 V-J signature told ophthalmopathy apart from stable hyperthyroidism with approximately 90% sensitivity and around 83% specificity, and in testing the same model reached 80%/75%. Most expanded thyroid clonotypes (frequency above 0.001) were also found in blood, which suggests that blood repertoires may mirror thyroid immune responses. No statistical method was used to fix the sample size in advance, and group allocation was not hidden from the investigators. During validation, the model predicted progression to ophthalmopathy a median of around 7 months ahead of onset, with approximately 70% sensitivity and roughly 75% specificity.

Amplification of TCR beta CDR3 regions was carried out from RNA transcripts. The TCR CDR3 was subjected to a first round of RT-PCR using the HTBI primer set and the Qiagen OneStep RT-PCR kit. Libraries were constructed in a second round of multiplex PCR, after which size selection and purification were carried out. Sequencing of the libraries was done on an Illumina HiSeq2000 using paired-end 100 bp reads. For the original study's pipeline: SOAPnuke was used to process the raw data, throwing out any read that contained adapters or uncalled bases, had a mean Phred below 15, or lacked an exact constant-primer or identifier match. COPE v1.2.5 was used to merge the high-quality paired reads, and each unique nucleotide sequence was defined as a clonotype. MiTCR v1.1 was used to align the clonotypes against IMGT TRBV, TRBD and TRBJ reference segments. Analysis was restricted to V-J combinations with a frequency above 0.0001, which covered roughly 99% of repertoires. A TCS score was defined as the ratio between F50 (clonal expansion) and ExV (chaos), using BLOSUM62-based TCRdist between CDR3 peptides within each V-J. Welch's t-statistics and random forest reduced around 520 V-J features to 13, which were used in a naive Bayes classifier (R e1071). TCRdb reprocessed the public reads (quality trimming at Q25 with fastp, clone calling with MiXCR) and kept in-frame beta chains. Here each entry gathers all rows of one CDR3 protein and keeps the most common genes and DNA. TCRdb's processing, not the authors', yielded these V and J calls. Across this sample there are around 440,000 distinct CDR3 sequences, with less than 20% seen only once. The leading ten clones occupy 11% to 15% of the sample.

Stable Graves' hyperthyroidism was defined as no progression to ophthalmopathy during 18 months of follow-up. The hyperthyroidism patients were between 18 and 65 years old and newly diagnosed, with a disease duration of less than 2 months. Exclusion was applied to patients with uncontrolled infections, other autoimmune diseases, pregnancy or lactation. Clinical symptoms, serum thyroxine and TRAb, thyroid ultrasound, and orbital computed tomography formed the basis for the diagnoses. Ficoll-Paque density gradient centrifugation was used to isolate PBMCs from around 10 ml of fresh peripheral blood. Total RNA was extracted using Trizol reagent, and RNA quality was assessed on an Agilent 2100 Bioanalyzer. The germline V gene supplies CDR1 SGHTA and CDR2 FQGNSA. From cysteine to phenylalanine, the CDR3 is 18 amino acids long. Only the CDR3 region is kept as DNA, spanning 54 bases read in frame from base 1. V ends up 5 bases short and J 0 bases short, with an unmatched junction base count of 12.

The chain employs TRBV7-2 and TRBJ2-3; a stretch of 9 junction bases matches TRBD2. This clonotype was obtained from a woman under 30 with Graves' hyperthyroidism. Sequenced input: blood. CDR3 reads: CASSRGFSGGTSTDTQYF. The DNA is TGTGCCAGCAGCCGAGGCTTTAGCGGGGGTACTAGCACAGATACGCAGTATTTT.